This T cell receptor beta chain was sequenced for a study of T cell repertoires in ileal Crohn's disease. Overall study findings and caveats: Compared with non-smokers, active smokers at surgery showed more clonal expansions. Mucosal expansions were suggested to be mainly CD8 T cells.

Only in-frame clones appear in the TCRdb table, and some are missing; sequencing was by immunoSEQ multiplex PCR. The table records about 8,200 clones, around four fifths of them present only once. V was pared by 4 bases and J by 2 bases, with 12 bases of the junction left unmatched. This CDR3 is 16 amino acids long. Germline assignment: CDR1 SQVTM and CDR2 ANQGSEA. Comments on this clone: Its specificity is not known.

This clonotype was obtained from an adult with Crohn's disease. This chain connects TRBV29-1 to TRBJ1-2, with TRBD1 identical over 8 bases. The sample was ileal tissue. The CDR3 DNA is TGCAGCGTTGCCGAGGCAGGGGGCGCCGGGAACTATGGCTACACCTTC. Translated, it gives CSVAEAGGAGNYGYTF.